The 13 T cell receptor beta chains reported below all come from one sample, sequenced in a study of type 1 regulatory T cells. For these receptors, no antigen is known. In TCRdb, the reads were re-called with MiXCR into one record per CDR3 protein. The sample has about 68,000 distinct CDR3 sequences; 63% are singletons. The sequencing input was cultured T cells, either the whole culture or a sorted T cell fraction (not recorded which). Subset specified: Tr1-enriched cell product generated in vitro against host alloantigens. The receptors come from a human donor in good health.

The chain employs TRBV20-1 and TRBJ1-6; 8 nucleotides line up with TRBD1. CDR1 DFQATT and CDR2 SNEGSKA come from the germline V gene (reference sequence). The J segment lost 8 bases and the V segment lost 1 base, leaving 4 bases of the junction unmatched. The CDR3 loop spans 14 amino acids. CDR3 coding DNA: TGCAGTGCTAGAGGACAGGGGTTGGATTCACCCCTCCACTTT. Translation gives CSARGQGLDSPLHF.

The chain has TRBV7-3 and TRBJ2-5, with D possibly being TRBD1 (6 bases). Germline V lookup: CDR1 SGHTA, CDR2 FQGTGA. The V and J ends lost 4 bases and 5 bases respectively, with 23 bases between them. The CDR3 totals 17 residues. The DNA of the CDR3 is TGTGCCAGCAGCTCCTTTTCCGGGACAATCACATGGGAGACCCAGTACTTC. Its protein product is CASSSFSGTITWETQYF.

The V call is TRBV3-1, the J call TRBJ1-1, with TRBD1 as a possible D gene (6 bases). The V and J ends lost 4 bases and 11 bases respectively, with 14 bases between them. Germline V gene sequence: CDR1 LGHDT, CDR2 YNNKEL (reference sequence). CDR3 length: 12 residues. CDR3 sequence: CASSLREGVAFF. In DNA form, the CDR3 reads TGTGCCAGCAGCCTGAGGGAGGGGGTCGCTTTCTTT.

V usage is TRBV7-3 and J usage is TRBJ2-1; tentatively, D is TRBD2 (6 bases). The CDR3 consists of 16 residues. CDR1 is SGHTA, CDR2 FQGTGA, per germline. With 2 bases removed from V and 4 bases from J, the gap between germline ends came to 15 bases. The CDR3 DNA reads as TGTGCCAGCAGCTTACAAGCGGGTCTTACATACAATGAGCAGTTCTTC. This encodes CASSLQAGLTYNEQFF.

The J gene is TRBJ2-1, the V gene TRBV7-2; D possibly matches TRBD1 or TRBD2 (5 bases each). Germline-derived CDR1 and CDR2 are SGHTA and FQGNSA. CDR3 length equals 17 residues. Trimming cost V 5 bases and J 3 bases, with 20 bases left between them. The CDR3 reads CASSPARGPAVYNEQFF. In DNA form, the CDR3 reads TGTGCCAGCAGCCCAGCACGGGGACCGGCGGTCTACAATGAGCAGTTCTTC.

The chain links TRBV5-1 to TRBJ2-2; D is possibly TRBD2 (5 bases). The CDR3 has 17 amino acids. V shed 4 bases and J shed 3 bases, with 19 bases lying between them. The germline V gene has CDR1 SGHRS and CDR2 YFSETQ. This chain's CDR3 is CASSPKAPLDHTGELFF. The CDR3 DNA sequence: TGCGCCAGCAGCCCCAAAGCCCCACTAGACCACACCGGGGAGCTGTTTTTT.

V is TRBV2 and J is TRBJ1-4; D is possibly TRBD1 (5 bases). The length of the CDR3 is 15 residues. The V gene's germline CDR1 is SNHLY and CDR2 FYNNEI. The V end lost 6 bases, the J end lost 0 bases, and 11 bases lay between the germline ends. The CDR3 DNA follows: TGTGCCAGCAGGGGGACGCATGCAACTAATGAAAAACTGTTTTTT. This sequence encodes CASRGTHATNEKLFF.

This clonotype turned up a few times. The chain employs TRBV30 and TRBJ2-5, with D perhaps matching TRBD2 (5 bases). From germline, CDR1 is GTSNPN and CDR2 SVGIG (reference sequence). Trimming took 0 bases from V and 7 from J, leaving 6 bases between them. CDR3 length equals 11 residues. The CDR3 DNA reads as TGTGCCTGGAGTGTACTAGGGACCCAGTACTTC. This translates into CAWSVLGTQYF.

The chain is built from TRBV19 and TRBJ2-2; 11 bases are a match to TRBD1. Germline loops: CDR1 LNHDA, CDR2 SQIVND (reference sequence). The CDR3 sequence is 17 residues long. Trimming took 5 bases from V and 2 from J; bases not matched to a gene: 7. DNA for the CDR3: TGTGCCAGTAGTGTCAGAGGACAGGGGGCAAACACCGGGGAGCTGTTTTTT. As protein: CASSVRGQGANTGELFF.

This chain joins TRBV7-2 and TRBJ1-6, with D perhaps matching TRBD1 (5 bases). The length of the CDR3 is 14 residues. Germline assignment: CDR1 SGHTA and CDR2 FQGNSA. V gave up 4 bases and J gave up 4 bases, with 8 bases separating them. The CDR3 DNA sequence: TGTGCCAGCAGCTATTCAGGGTATAATTCACCCCTCCACTTT. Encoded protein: CASSYSGYNSPLHF.

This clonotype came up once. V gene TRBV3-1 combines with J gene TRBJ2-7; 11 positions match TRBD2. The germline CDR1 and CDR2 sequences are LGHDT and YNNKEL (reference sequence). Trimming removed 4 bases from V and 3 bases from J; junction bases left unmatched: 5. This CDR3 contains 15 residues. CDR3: CASSRLAGGSYEQYF. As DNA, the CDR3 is TGTGCCAGCAGCCGATTAGCGGGAGGGAGCTACGAGCAGTACTTC.

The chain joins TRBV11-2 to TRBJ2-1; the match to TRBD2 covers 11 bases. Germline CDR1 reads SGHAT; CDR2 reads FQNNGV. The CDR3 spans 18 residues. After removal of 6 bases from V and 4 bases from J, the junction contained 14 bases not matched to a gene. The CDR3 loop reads CASRRPGLAATAYNEQFF. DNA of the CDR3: TGTGCCAGCAGACGACCGGGACTAGCGGCCACCGCATACAATGAGCAGTTCTTC.

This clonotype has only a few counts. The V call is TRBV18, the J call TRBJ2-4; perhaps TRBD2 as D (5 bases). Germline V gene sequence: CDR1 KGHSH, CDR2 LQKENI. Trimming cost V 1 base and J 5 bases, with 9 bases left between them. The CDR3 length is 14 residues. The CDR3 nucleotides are TGTGCCAGCTCACCACAGCGGATCCAAAACATTCAGTACTTC. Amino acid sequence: CASSPQRIQNIQYF.